The next 32 T cell receptor beta chains were all read from a single sample in a study of blood T cell repertoires in COVID-19. The repertoire was sequenced with immunoSEQ multiplex PCR; TCRdb's copy has only in-frame clones and lacks some. The table shows 250,000 to 300,000 clones, with roughly 91% occurring only once. Specimen: PBMCs or T cells enriched from blood (not recorded which). The receptors stem from a woman aged 55-70 years in a cohort exposed to, infected with or recovered from COVID-19 (not recorded which).

The rearrangement links TRBV3-1 (or the pseudogene TRBV3-2) to TRBJ2-4; 9 nucleotides match TRBD2. This CDR3 is 20 amino acids long. The germline V gene encodes CDR1 LGHDT and CDR2 YNNKEL (reference sequence). V shed 3 bases and J 0 bases; nucleotides not matched to a gene: 15. CDR3 nucleotide sequence: TGTGCCAGCAGCCAGTCCGGGACTAGCCTGACAAAATTAGCCAAAAACATTCAGTACTTC. This sequence encodes CASSQSGTSLTKLAKNIQYF.

The chain recombines TRBV6-5 with TRBJ1-6; D gene unclear. The V end lost 0 bases, the J end lost 9 bases, and 9 bases lay between the germline ends. The germline V gene has CDR1 MNHEY and CDR2 SVGAGI. The CDR3 spans 14 residues. This CDR3 is CASSYSPPTSPLHF. CDR3 nucleotide sequence: TGTGCCAGCAGTTACTCGCCGCCTACTTCACCCCTCCACTTT.

The chain uses TRBV28 and TRBJ2-7, with D uncertain. V was pared by 5 bases and J by 0 bases, with 14 bases between. There are 15 residues in the CDR3. Germline V lookup: CDR1 MDHEN, CDR2 SYDVKM. As DNA, the CDR3 is TGTGCCAGCAGTGTGGAGACCCTCAGCTCCTACGAGCAGTACTTC. It specifies CASSVETLSSYEQYF. The variable domain in full, with the rest retrieved from reference TRBV28 and TRBJ2-7, is DVKVTQSSRYLVKRTGEKVFLECVQDMDHENMFWYRQDPGLGLRLIYFSYDVKMKEKGDIPEGYSVSREKKERFSLILESASTNQTSMYLCASSVETLSSYEQYFGPGTRLTVT.

The chain recombines TRBV6-1 with TRBJ1-2; the D gene is possibly TRBD1 (5 bases). CDR3 length: 13 residues. The germline gives CDR1 MNHNS, CDR2 SASEGT. Between the trimmed V and J ends, which lost 2 bases and 7 bases, there was a span of 11 bases. This chain's CDR3 is CASSELGQIGYTF. CDR3 DNA sequence: TGTGCCAGCAGTGAACTTGGACAAATTGGCTACACCTTC.

The chain carries TRBV2 and TRBJ2-3; maybe TRBD1 (5 bases). Germline CDR1 and CDR2: SNHLY and FYNNEI. This CDR3 is built from 17 residues. Trimming cost V 5 bases and J 3 bases, with 21 bases left between them. The CDR3 bases are TGTGCCAGCAGTCTATCTGCCCAGGGCTTGGCGACAGATACGCAGTATTTT. Translating gives CASSLSAQGLATDTQYF.

The V gene is TRBV6-1, the J gene TRBJ1-2, with a tentative D call TRBD1 (5 bases). This CDR3 has 14 amino acids. V was cut by 3 bases and J by 3 bases, with 11 bases left in between. Germline V gives CDR1 MNHNS, CDR2 SASEGT. DNA for the CDR3: TGTGCCAGCAGTGATGTGGCAGGGTACTATGGCTACACCTTC. Its translation is CASSDVAGYYGYTF.

J is TRBJ2-2 and V is TRBV7-6; 9 bases are a match to TRBD2. From germline, CDR1 is SGHVS and CDR2 FNYEAQ. V dropped 5 bases and J dropped 2; count of bases not matched to a gene: 15. The CDR3 is 19 amino acids. CDR3 nucleotides: TGTGCCAGCAGCGTAATAGCGGGAGTCCCCCCCGCTAACACCGGGGAGCTGTTTTTT. This codes for CASSVIAGVPPANTGELFF.

This chain joins TRBV15 and TRBJ1-2; 8 bases are shared with TRBD1. Germline V gives CDR1 LNHNV, CDR2 YYDKDF (reference sequence). CDR3 length equals 16 residues. Trimming cost V 6 bases and J 4 bases; bases outside gene matches: 13. The chain's CDR3 is CATSELITGGSYGYTF. The CDR3 region has the DNA TGTGCCACCAGTGAACTCATCACAGGGGGTTCCTATGGCTACACCTTC.

This clone was recorded once. The CDR3 spells CASSYGGVAGNTIYF. The DNA of the CDR3 is TGTGCCAGCAGTTACGGGGGGGTGGCTGGAAACACCATATATTTT. The chain is built from TRBV6-5 and TRBJ1-3; TRBD1 might be the D (5 bases). This CDR3 comprises 15 residues. V was pared by 2 bases and J by 2 bases, with 10 bases between. The germline V gene encodes CDR1 MNHEY and CDR2 SVGAGI.

The chain employs TRBV2 and TRBJ2-5, with D unresolved. Germline CDR1 and CDR2: SNHLY and FYNNEI. V dropped 6 bases and J dropped 1 base, with 9 bases sitting between them. This CDR3 spans 13 amino acids. CDR3 bases: TGTGCCAGCAGGTCGGGTGTCCAAGAGACCCAGTACTTC. It encodes CASRSGVQETQYF.

The chain couples TRBV5-4 to TRBJ1-4; D uncertain. CDR1 is SGHNT and CDR2 is YYREEE in the germline V gene (reference sequence). The V and J ends lost 4 bases and 9 bases respectively, with 19 bases between them. The CDR3 contains 15 residues. The CDR3 nucleotides are TGTGCCAGCAGCCCGGGAACCCCCGGAGGGCAAAAACTGTTTTTT. Translating gives CASSPGTPGGQKLFF.

The CDR3 loop is CAWSGTGGYKPQHF. CDR3 coding DNA: TGTGCCTGGAGTGGAACAGGGGGTTATAAGCCCCAGCATTTT. The chain combines TRBV30 with TRBJ1-5, with 8 nucleotides matching TRBD1. CDR1 and CDR2 (germline): GTSNPN, SVGIG (reference sequence). V shed 1 base, J shed 8 bases, and the junction held 7 bases outside the gene matches. The CDR3 spans 14 residues.

This sequence joins TRBV29-1 and TRBJ2-1; D is possibly TRBD2 (6 bases). CDR1 and CDR2 from the germline V gene are SQVTM and ANQGSEA. The length of the CDR3 is 16 residues. V shed 0 bases and J shed 1 base, with 13 bases lying between them. The CDR3 coding sequence is TGCAGCGTTGAAGATCGCGGGACTCGGTCCTACAATGAGCAGTTCTTC. It translates to CSVEDRGTRSYNEQFF.

This clone was seen a single time. The chain recombines TRBV28 with TRBJ2-1; D gene unclear. V was cut by 5 bases and J by 2 bases, with 13 bases left in between. This CDR3 is built from 15 residues. The germline CDR1 and CDR2 sequences are MDHEN and SYDVKM. CDR3 DNA sequence: TGTGCCAGCAGTCGGGTAAAAAACCCCTACAATGAGCAGTTCTTC. It translates to CASSRVKNPYNEQFF. The complete variable domain, with remaining parts taken from reference TRBV28 and TRBJ2-1, reads DVKVTQSSRYLVKRTGEKVFLECVQDMDHENMFWYRQDPGLGLRLIYFSYDVKMKEKGDIPEGYSVSREKKERFSLILESASTNQTSMYLCASSRVKNPYNEQFFGPGTRLTVL.

This sequence joins TRBV5-6 and TRBJ1-2; TRBD1 matches at 7 bases. The CDR3 is 15 amino acids. From germline, CDR1 is SGHDT and CDR2 YYEEEE. V gave up 6 bases and J gave up 1 base; unmatched junction bases: 9. Written as DNA, the CDR3 is TGTGCCAGCACACCCAAGGGGGCAGGTAACTATGGCTACACCTTC. Protein: CASTPKGAGNYGYTF.

V gene TRBV10-3 combines with J gene TRBJ2-7, with 10 bases aligning to TRBD2. V was clipped by 0 bases and J by 0 bases; unmatched bases: 5. The length of the CDR3 is 17 residues. Germline CDR1 reads ENHRY; CDR2 reads SYGVKD. CDR3 residues: CAISESWASGSSYEQYF. CDR3 DNA: TGTGCCATCAGTGAGTCGTGGGCTAGCGGGAGCTCCTACGAGCAGTACTTC.

The V call is TRBV28, the J call TRBJ2-7, with D possibly TRBD2 on 6 matching bases. Trimming stripped 7 bases from V and 0 bases from J, with 10 bases between. The CDR3 runs to 13 residues. From germline, CDR1 is MDHEN and CDR2 SYDVKM. CDR3 coding DNA: TGTGCCAGCACTCGGGGGAGCTCCTACGAGCAGTACTTC. It yields the protein CASTRGSSYEQYF.

This clone showed up just once. The chain links TRBV2 to TRBJ2-7; 8 positions agree with TRBD2. The CDR3 has 14 residues. The ends lost 6 bases at V and 8 bases at J; junction bases unmatched: 12. Germline assignment: CDR1 SNHLY and CDR2 FYNNEI. CDR3 in amino acids: CASRDPSSGRKQYF. The CDR3 nucleotides are TGTGCCAGCAGAGACCCCTCTAGCGGGCGTAAGCAGTACTTC.

In the case of this clone: Other DNA variants within this sample encode the same CDR3. The rearrangement joins TRBV19 to TRBJ1-5; D uncertain. CDR3 length: 14 amino acids. Germline V lookup: CDR1 LNHDA, CDR2 SQIVND (reference sequence). V lost 2 bases to trimming and J lost 0 bases, with 5 bases between them. The CDR3 bases are TGTGCCAGTAGTATACGGGATAGCAATCAGCCCCAGCATTTT. Amino acids: CASSIRDSNQPQHF.

CDR3 loop: CASSESALAGFTGELFF. As DNA, the CDR3 is TGTGCCAGCAGTGAATCCGCGCTAGCGGGGTTCACCGGGGAGCTGTTTTTT. This rearrangement joins TRBV25-1 to TRBJ2-2; TRBD2 aligns across 9 bases. CDR3 length equals 17 residues. Trimming took 1 base from V and 4 from J; bases not matched to a gene: 7. From germline, CDR1 is MGHDK and CDR2 SYGVNS.

The chain carries TRBV19 and TRBJ2-7; 13 bases are a match to TRBD2. This CDR3 is built from 16 residues. The J segment lost 0 bases and the V segment lost 5 bases, leaving 4 bases of the junction unmatched. CDR1 is LNHDA, CDR2 SQIVND, per germline (reference sequence). The CDR3 protein is CASSGGTSGTSYEQYF. In DNA form, the CDR3 reads TGTGCCAGTAGTGGAGGGACTAGCGGGACCTCCTACGAGCAGTACTTC.

The chain couples TRBV28 to TRBJ2-7; D gene ambiguous. The CDR3 extends over 13 amino acids. V shed 5 bases and J shed 0 bases, with 8 bases lying between them. The germline V gene encodes CDR1 MDHEN and CDR2 SYDVKM. The CDR3 DNA reads as TGTGCCAGCAGTCGGGTAAGCTCCTACGAGCAGTACTTC. It yields the protein CASSRVSSYEQYF.

The chain uses TRBV28 and TRBJ1-2; no reliable D call. Between the trimmed V and J ends, which lost 1 base and 1 base, there was a span of 7 bases. The CDR3 has 14 residues. CDR1 and CDR2 from the germline V gene are MDHEN and SYDVKM. The DNA for the CDR3 is TGTGCCAGCAGTTTATATCCGGTTAACTATGGCTACACCTTC. Translation: CASSLYPVNYGYTF.

The chain has TRBV27 and TRBJ2-7; tentatively, D is TRBD2 (6 bases). CDR3 length: 14 residues. V lost 3 bases and J 9 bases, leaving 18 bases between the germline ends. The germline V gene has CDR1 MNHEY and CDR2 SMNVEV (reference sequence). The DNA for the CDR3 is TGTGCCAGCAGTTTTCAGGGACTCCCAACTGGGCAGTACTTC. Protein product: CASSFQGLPTGQYF.

In this sample, this clone turned up a few times. The chain combines TRBV12-3 or TRBV12-4 with TRBJ2-1; D remains unclear. Trimming stripped 9 bases from V and 5 bases from J, with 14 bases between. This CDR3 is built from 13 residues. Here the CDR3 DNA reads TGTGCCAGTAACCCTAACCCGGACAATGAGCAGTTCTTC. Protein product: CASNPNPDNEQFF.

This rearrangement joins TRBV5-1 to TRBJ1-2, with D possibly TRBD1 on 5 matching bases. This CDR3 is 14 amino acids long. Trimming removed 0 bases at V and 6 bases at J, with 12 bases between. The germline gives CDR1 SGHRS, CDR2 YFSETQ. The CDR3 bases are TGCGCCAGCAGCTTGGCCCGGGGGGAGGATGGCTACACCTTC. It encodes CASSLARGEDGYTF.

The chain has TRBV27 and TRBJ2-7; 11 bases fit TRBD2. This CDR3 comprises 17 residues. Unmatched junction bases numbered 9, after V lost 3 bases and J lost 2 bases. Germline loops: CDR1 MNHEY, CDR2 SMNVEV (reference sequence). The CDR3 spells CASSLDELAGVTYEQYF. CDR3 sequence (DNA): TGTGCCAGCAGTTTGGACGAACTAGCGGGAGTCACCTACGAGCAGTACTTC.

V gene TRBV7-9 combines with J gene TRBJ2-7, with TRBD1 matching 10 bases. From germline, CDR1 is SEHNR and CDR2 FQNEAQ (reference sequence). V lost 5 bases, J lost 6 bases, and 7 bases stayed unmatched. The CDR3 spans 14 residues. The CDR3 DNA reads as TGTGCCAGCAGCCCGGGACAGGGGATATTCGAGCAGTACTTC. Residues: CASSPGQGIFEQYF. The full variable domain, completed using reference TRBV7-9 and TRBJ2-7, is DTGVSQNPRHKITKRGQNVTFRCDPISEHNRLYWYRQTLGQGPEFLTYFQNEAQLEKSRLLSDRFSAERPKGSFSTLEIQRTEQGDSAMYLCASSPGQGIFEQYFGPGTRLTVT.

This clone was counted a few times. The chain employs TRBV30 and TRBJ2-2, with D perhaps matching TRBD1 (5 bases). This CDR3 is 15 amino acids long. Trimming shortened V by 3 bases and J by 3 bases, and 14 bases separated the two germline ends. Looked up from germline, CDR1 is GTSNPN and CDR2 is SVGIG (reference sequence). The CDR3 reads CAWRGRQGDTGELFF. CDR3 sequence (DNA): TGTGCCTGGAGGGGCAGGCAGGGCGACACCGGGGAGCTGTTTTTT.

The chain is built from TRBV28 and TRBJ1-4; no definite D call. CDR1 is MDHEN and CDR2 is SYDVKM in the germline V gene. The V gene lost 4 bases and the J gene lost 0 bases, with 9 bases spanning the gap. The CDR3 has 15 residues. DNA for the CDR3: TGTGCCAGCAGTTCCGGGAGTGCAACTAATGAAAAACTGTTTTTT. This gives the protein CASSSGSATNEKLFF.

This clone appeared a few times. This rearrangement joins TRBV5-5 to TRBJ2-7; D might be TRBD1 (5 bases). Germline V gene data show CDR1 as SGHKS and CDR2 as YYEKEE (reference sequence). V was pared by 4 bases and J by 2 bases, with 13 bases between. The CDR3 runs 14 residues. The CDR3 nucleotides read TGTGCCAGCAGCCTCTCGATGGGGCCCTACGAGCAGTACTTC. Its translation: CASSLSMGPYEQYF. Based on the CDR3 plus reference TRBV5-5 and TRBJ2-7, the full variable domain is DAGVTQSPTHLIKTRGQQVTLRCSPISGHKSVSWYQQVLGQGPQFIFQYYEKEERGRGNFPDRFSARQFPNYSSELNVNALLLGDSALYLCASSLSMGPYEQYFGPGTRLTVT.

V gene TRBV28 combines with J gene TRBJ1-5; TRBD1 agrees at 7 bases. Trimming took 6 bases from V and 0 from J; bases not matched to a gene: 2. The CDR3 loop spans 14 amino acids. Germline V gene sequence: CDR1 MDHEN, CDR2 SYDVKM. CDR3 in DNA: TGTGCCAGCAGCGGACAGGCTAGCAATCAGCCCCAGCATTTT. It translates to CASSGQASNQPQHF.